This T cell receptor (beta chain) was captured in a study of shared clonotypes between healthy human individuals (TCRdb year 2020). A note on the overall study: The cohort comprised a couple of women and three men aged 18 to 49 years. To increase sequencing depth and limit assay-specific biases, different laboratories used diverse techniques to prepare libraries and sequence TCR repertoires. To estimate repertoire size and how much clonotype sharing occurs between individuals, the study deeply sequenced the blood TCR repertoires of several healthy adults. Per donor, three plates each were used for CD4 naive and CD4 memory, two for CD8 naive, and one for CD8 memory. Between about 0.94 and 10 billion PBMCs per donor were obtained by leukapheresis.

The research as a whole found: Compared with non-shared clonotypes, the clonotypes found in all four sorted-subset donors had higher generation probabilities. Pairwise subsampling indicated that sequencing depth was expected to affect the degree of clonotype sharing among donors. Sampling was restricted to blood, and TCR repertoires in tissues likely differ from the TCR repertoires found in blood. Sharing across a few donors was observed for roughly 5.4% of naive CD4, 3% to 3.5% of naive CD8, 2% to 2.5% of memory CD4, and roughly 0.4% of memory CD8 clonotypes. Naive subsets generally had larger estimated clonotype richness than memory subsets did. Because the study included only a small number of donors, the genetic and exposure-history diversity represented was limited. Even with the large sequencing depth, rarefaction of the sorted-subset datasets indicated that sequencing was incomplete.

Healthy HIV-negative adults with no recently reported acute infections or vaccinations were included as donors. All donors were Caucasian adults living in Nashville, Tennessee, USA. CD4+ T cells were enriched through magnetic negative selection, after which naive cells were positively selected on CD45RA and the remaining negative fraction served as the memory subset. Blood was obtained by leukapheresis, after which PBMCs were separated by Ficoll-Histopaque density gradient centrifugation and cryopreserved in liquid nitrogen vapor phase. Analytical flow cytometry was used to check the purity and quantity of every magnetically sorted T cell population. From each sorted fraction, genomic DNA was isolated and quantified by UV absorbance on a Nanodrop 2000c. About this clone itself: Its antigen remains undetermined. Within one base of it there is no much larger clone, and no base qualities were kept.

Trimming costs V 0 bases and J 9 bases, and their ends lie 16 bases apart. Including the terminal cysteine and phenylalanine, the CDR3 comprises 15 residues. Just CDR3 DNA is preserved here, 45 bases in frame from base 1. The germline V gene provides CDR1 SGDLS and CDR2 YYNGEE. TCR CDR3 regions were amplified from genomic DNA by multiplex PCR using the deep immunoSEQ assay. For each cell subset, the extracted genomic DNA was distributed evenly across all wells of several immunoSEQ 96-well plates, and each plate served as one replicate. For sorted subsets, each replicate PCR was loaded with 200 ng genomic DNA, equivalent to 25,000 to 35,000 T cell genomes. Purified libraries were quantified with a Qubit 3.0 fluorometer, sized on a Bioanalyzer 2100, and re-quantified with the KAPA Library Quantification kit. A separate single-read 150-cycle Illumina NextSeq 550 flow cell was used to sequence each immunoSEQ 96-well plate. As for how the authors treated the data: Because the immunoSEQ output held only junctional sequences and lacked quality scores, the filtering could not match the filtering applied to full-length reads. Sequences were annotated with PyIR, a Python wrapper for IgBLAST v1.9, and V/J genes and CDR3 were assigned using IMGT germline references. Reads were removed for weak V/J assignments (E-value above 1e-6), missing CDR3, stop codons, out-of-frame junctions, or ambiguous translated residues. V3J clonotypes were defined as sequences sharing an identical inferred V gene, J gene, and CDR3 amino acid sequence. Percentage overlap between repertoires was computed as shared unique clonotypes divided by the size of the smaller repertoire. RTK rarefaction, the Chao1 estimator, and Recon v2.1 estimates of unobserved clonotypes were used to assess repertoire richness. For all TCRbeta clonotypes obtained by the gDNA method from several donors, generation probabilities were computed with OLGA. The table comes from immuneACCESS by way of TCRdb, which keeps in-frame sequences with V and J called. Part of the clones is missing from these tables; in studies checked, under half for an unresolved V gene and the rest for unknown reasons. That table furnishes V, J and clone size, whereas the DNA furnished D and trimming. This sample comprises roughly 650,000 clones, roughly 97% of them detected only once. The top ten clonotypes cover about 0.06% of the sample.

Here the chain combines TRBV9 and TRBJ2-1; perhaps TRBD1 is the D gene, with 6 bases matching. Sequencing was carried out using naive CD4+ T cells sorted from blood. What the cell subset or site label conveys for this sample: CD45RA+ positively selected. The source of this sequence is a woman aged 25 to 39 in good health. The bases are TGTGCCAGCAGCGTAGTAGGGGGAACTAGGAGTGAGCAGTTCTTC. Its product reads: CASSVVGGTRSEQFF.